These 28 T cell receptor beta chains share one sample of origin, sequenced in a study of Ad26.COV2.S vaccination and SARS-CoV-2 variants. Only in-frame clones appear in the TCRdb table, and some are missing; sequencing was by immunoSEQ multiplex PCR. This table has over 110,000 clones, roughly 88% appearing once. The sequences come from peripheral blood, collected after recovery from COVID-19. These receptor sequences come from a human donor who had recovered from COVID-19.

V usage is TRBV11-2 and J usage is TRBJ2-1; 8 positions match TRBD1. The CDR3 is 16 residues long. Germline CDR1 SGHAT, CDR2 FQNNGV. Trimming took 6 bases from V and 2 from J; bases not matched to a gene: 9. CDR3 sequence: CASRSYRGRPYNEQFF. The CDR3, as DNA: TGTGCCAGCAGGTCCTACAGGGGGAGGCCCTACAATGAGCAGTTCTTC.

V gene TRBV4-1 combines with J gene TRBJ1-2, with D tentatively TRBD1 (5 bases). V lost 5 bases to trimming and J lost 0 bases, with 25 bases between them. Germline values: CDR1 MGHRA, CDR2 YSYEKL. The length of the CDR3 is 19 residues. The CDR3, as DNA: TGCGCCAGCAGCAAAAGAGACGGAGACAGCATTCTAACTAACTATGGCTACACCTTC. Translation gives CASSKRDGDSILTNYGYTF.

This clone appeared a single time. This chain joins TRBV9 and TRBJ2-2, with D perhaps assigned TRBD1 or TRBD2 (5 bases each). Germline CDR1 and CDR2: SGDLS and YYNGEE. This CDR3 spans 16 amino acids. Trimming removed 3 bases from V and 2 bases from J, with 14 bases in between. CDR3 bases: TGTGCCAGCAGCGGCCAAGGGACGGCTAACACCGGGGAGCTGTTTTTT. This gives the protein CASSGQGTANTGELFF.

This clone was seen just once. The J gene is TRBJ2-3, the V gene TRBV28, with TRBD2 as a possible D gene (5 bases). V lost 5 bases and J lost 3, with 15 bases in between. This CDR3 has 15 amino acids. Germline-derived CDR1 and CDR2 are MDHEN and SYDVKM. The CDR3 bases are TGTGCCAGCAGTCCCTCCGCGAGGGCAACAGATACGCAGTATTTT. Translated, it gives CASSPSARATDTQYF.

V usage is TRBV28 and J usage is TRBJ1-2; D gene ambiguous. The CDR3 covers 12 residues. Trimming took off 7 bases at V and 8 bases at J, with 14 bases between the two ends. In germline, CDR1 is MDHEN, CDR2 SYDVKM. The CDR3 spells CASISGELGYTF. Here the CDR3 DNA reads TGTGCCAGCATCAGCGGAGAATTAGGCTACACCTTC.

The CDR3 loop reads CSVKRGYGYTF. The DNA for the CDR3 is TGCAGCGTTAAACGCGGCTATGGCTACACCTTC. The V gene is TRBV29-1, the J gene TRBJ1-2; D is unclear. The V and J ends lost 5 bases and 4 bases respectively, with 8 bases between them. Germline V gene lookup returns CDR1 SQVTM and CDR2 ANQGSEA. CDR3 length: 11 residues.

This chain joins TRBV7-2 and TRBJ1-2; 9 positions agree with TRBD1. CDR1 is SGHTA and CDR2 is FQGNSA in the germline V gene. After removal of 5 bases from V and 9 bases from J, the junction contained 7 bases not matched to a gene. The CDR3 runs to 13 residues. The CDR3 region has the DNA TGTGCCAGCAGCCCCCGGGACAGGGTGCGCTACACCTTC. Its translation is CASSPRDRVRYTF.

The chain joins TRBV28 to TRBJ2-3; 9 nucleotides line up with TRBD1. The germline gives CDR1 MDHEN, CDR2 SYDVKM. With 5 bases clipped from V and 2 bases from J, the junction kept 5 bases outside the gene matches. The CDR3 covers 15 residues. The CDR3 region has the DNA TGTGCCAGCAGTACGGGACAGGGAGACACAGATACGCAGTATTTT. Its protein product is CASSTGQGDTDTQYF.

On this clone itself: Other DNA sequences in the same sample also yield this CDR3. The CDR3 bases are TGTGCCAGCAGTTTGGATAGCAATCAGCCCCAGCATTTT. It specifies CASSLDSNQPQHF. The chain employs TRBV28 and TRBJ1-5, with unresolved D. Trimming stripped 3 bases from V and 0 bases from J, with 3 bases between. This CDR3 spans 13 amino acids. Germline CDR1 MDHEN, CDR2 SYDVKM. Drawing the rest from reference TRBV28 and TRBJ1-5, the complete variable domain is DVKVTQSSRYLVKRTGEKVFLECVQDMDHENMFWYRQDPGLGLRLIYFSYDVKMKEKGDIPEGYSVSREKKERFSLILESASTNQTSMYLCASSLDSNQPQHFGDGTRLSIL.

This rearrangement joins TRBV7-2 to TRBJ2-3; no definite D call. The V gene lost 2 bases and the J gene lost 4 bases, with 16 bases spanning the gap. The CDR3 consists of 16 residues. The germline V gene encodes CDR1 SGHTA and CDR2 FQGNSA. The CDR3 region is CASSLIGLVIADTQYF. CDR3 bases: TGTGCCAGCAGCTTAATTGGGTTGGTAATTGCAGATACGCAGTATTTT.

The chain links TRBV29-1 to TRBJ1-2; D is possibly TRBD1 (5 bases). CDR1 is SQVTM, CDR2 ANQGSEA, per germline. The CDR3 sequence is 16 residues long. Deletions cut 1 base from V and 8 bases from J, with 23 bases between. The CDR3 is CSVEGEYKGTRQGYTF. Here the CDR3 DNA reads TGCAGCGTTGAAGGGGAATATAAGGGAACCCGACAGGGCTACACCTTC.

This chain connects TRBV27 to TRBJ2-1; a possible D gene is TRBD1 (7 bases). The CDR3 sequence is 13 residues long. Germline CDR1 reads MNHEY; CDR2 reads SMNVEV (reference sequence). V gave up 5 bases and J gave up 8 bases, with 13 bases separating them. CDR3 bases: TGTGCCAGCAGTATGACAGGGACTCATGAGCAGTTCTTC. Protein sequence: CASSMTGTHEQFF.

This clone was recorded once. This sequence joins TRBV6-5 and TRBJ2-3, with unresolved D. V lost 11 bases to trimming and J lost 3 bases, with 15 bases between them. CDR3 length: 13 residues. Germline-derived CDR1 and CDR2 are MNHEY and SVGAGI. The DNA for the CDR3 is TGTGCCTCCCCCTCGACCTATACAGATACGCAGTATTTT. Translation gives CASPSTYTDTQYF.

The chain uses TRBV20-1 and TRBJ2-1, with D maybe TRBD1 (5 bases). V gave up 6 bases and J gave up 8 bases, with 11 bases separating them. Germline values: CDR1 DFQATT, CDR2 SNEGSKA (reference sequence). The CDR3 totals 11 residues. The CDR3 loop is CSATGYDEQFF. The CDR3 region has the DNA TGCAGTGCCACAGGATATGATGAGCAGTTCTTC.

The CDR3 loop is CSVAQGEGEQFF. The CDR3 nucleotides read TGCAGCGTTGCCCAGGGGGAGGGTGAGCAGTTCTTC. The rearrangement links TRBV29-1 to TRBJ2-1, with D perhaps TRBD1 or TRBD2 (7 bases each). Trimming removed 4 bases at V and 9 bases at J, with 13 bases between. The CDR3 runs to 12 residues. From germline, CDR1 is SQVTM and CDR2 ANQGSEA.

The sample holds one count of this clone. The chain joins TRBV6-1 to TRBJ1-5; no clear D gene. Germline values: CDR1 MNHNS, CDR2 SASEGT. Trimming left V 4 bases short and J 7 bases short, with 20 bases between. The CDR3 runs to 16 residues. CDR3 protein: CASSVLVNWGEQPQHF. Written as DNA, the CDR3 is TGTGCCAGCAGTGTTCTCGTCAACTGGGGAGAACAGCCCCAGCATTTT.

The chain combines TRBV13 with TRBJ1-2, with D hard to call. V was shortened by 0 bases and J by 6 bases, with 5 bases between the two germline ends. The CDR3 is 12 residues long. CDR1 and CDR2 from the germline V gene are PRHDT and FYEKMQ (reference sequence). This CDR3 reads CASSLGTDGYTF. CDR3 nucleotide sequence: TGTGCCAGCAGCTTAGGCACGGATGGCTACACCTTC.

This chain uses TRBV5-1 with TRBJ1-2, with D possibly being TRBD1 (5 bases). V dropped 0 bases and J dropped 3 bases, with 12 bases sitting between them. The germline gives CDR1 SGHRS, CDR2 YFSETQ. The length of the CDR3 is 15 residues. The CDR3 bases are TGCGCCAGCAGCTTGGGGGACGGCCAGTACTATGGCTACACCTTC. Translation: CASSLGDGQYYGYTF.

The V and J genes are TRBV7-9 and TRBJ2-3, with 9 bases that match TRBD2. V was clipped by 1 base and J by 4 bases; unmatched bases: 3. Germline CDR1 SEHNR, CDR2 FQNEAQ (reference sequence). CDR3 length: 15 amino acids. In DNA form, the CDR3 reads TGTGCCAGCAGCTTAGTGGCTAGCGGGGCAGATACGCAGTATTTT. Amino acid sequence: CASSLVASGADTQYF.

CDR3 protein: CASRMTSDEQYF. CDR3 sequence (DNA): TGCGCCAGCAGGATGACTAGTGACGAGCAGTACTTC. The chain joins TRBV10-2 to TRBJ2-7; D possibly corresponds to TRBD2 (6 bases). This CDR3 region has 12 residues. V gave up 6 bases and J gave up 5 bases, with 11 bases separating them. Germline CDR1 WSHSY, CDR2 SAAADI.

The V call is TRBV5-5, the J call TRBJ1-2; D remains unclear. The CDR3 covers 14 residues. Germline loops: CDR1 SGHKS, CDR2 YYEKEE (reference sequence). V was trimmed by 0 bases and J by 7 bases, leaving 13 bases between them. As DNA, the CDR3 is TGTGCCAGCAGCTTGGCGGCAGGAGGAGGTGGCTACACCTTC. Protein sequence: CASSLAAGGGGYTF.

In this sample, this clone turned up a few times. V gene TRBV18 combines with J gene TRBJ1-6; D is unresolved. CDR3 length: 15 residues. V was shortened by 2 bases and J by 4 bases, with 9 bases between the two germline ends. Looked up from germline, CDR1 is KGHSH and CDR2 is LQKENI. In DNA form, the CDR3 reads TGTGCCAGCTCACCAAAGGACGGATATAATTCACCCCTCCACTTT. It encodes CASSPKDGYNSPLHF.

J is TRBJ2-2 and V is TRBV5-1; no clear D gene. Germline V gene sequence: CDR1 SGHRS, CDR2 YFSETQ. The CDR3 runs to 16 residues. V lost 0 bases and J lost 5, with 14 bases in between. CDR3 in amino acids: CASSLVVGADTGELFF. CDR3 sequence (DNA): TGCGCCAGCAGCTTGGTCGTGGGCGCCGATACCGGGGAGCTGTTTTTT. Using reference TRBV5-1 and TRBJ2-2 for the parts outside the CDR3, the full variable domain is KAGVTQTPRYLIKTRGQQVTLSCSPISGHRSVSWYQQTPGQGLQFLFEYFSETQRNKGNFPGRFSGRQFSNSRSEMNVSTLELGDSALYLCASSLVVGADTGELFFGEGSRLTVL.

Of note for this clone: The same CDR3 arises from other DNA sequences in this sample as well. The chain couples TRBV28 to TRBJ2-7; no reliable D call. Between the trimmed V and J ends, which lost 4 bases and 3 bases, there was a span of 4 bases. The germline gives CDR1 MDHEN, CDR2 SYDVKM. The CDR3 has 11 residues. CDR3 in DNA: TGTGCCAGCAGTTCCAGCTACGAGCAGTACTTC. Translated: CASSSSYEQYF.

CDR3 nucleotide sequence: TGTGCCAGCTCCTCGGGACAGAATTACGTGGATGGCTACACCTTC. Its translation: CASSSGQNYVDGYTF. V is TRBV27 and J is TRBJ1-2; TRBD1 matches 7 bases. The CDR3 spans 15 residues. CDR1 is MNHEY and CDR2 is SMNVEV in the germline V gene (reference sequence). J gave up 6 bases and V 8 bases, and 15 bases lay outside the gene matches.

In DNA, the CDR3 is TGTGCCAGCAGTACTGGCCAGAACACTGAAGCTTTCTTT. Protein sequence: CASSTGQNTEAFF. The genes are TRBV6-5 and TRBJ1-1; D is undetermined. The V end was cut by 5 bases, the J end by 1 base, with 8 bases between. The CDR3 totals 13 residues. The germline V gene encodes CDR1 MNHEY and CDR2 SVGAGI.

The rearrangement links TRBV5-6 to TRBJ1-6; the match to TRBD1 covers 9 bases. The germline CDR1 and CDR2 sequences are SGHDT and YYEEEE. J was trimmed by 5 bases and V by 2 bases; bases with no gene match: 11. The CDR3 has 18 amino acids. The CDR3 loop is CASSLLGQGGYDNSPLHF. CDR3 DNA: TGTGCCAGCAGCTTACTGGGACAGGGAGGGTATGATAATTCACCCCTCCACTTT.

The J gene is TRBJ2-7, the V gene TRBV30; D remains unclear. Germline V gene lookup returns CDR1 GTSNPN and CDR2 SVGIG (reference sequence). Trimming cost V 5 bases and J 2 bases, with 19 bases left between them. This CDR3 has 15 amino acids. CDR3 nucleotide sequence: TGTGCCTGGGTTAGTAAGGGTTCACCTACCTACGAGCAGTACTTC. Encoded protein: CAWVSKGSPTYEQYF.